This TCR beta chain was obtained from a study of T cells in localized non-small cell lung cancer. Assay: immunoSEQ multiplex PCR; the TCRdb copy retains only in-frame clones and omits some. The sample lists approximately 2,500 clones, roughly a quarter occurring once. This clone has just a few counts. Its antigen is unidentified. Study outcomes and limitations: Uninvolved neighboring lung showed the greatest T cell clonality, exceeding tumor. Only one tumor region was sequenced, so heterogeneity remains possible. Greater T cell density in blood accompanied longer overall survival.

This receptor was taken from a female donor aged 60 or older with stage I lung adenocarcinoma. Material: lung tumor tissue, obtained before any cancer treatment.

The CDR3 DNA reads as TGTGCCAGCAGTGAAGGCAGGGATAATCAGCCCCAGCATTTT. Protein sequence: CASSEGRDNQPQHF. This chain uses TRBV6-1 with TRBJ1-5; D is possibly TRBD1 (5 bases). The CDR3 is 14 amino acids. V was pared by 1 base and J by 4 bases, with 8 bases between. The germline gives CDR1 MNHNS, CDR2 SASEGT.